These T cell receptor beta chains were read from a single sample in a study of T-cell memory formation after mild COVID-19. TCRdb redid the calling of the 5' RACE reads with MiXCR, one entry per CDR3 protein. The table lists around 340,000 distinct CDR3 sequences, approximately 15% of them singletons. Sequenced material: PBMCs or a T cell subset sorted from them (not recorded which). The receptors were gathered from a man younger than 30 who had mild COVID-19 (a few samples of this study predate the infection). Cell type and time point are not known. CDR3s include the opening cysteine and the closing phenylalanine or tryptophan. A D gene is named only where the DNA matches it firmly. Not every row has a clone size; where given, it reads once, few, many or a size class.

cdr3_length: 20; clone_size: .; d_call: .; v_call: TRBV12-3/TRBV12-4; j_call: TRBJ2-7; cdr3_aa: CASSLGGWDSGQSGTYEQYF; cdr3_nt: TGTGCCAGCAGTTTAGGGGGGTGGGATAGTGGGCAGAGCGGAACCTACGAGCAGTACTTC
cdr3_length: 15; clone_size: .; d_call: .; v_call: TRBV7-6; j_call: TRBJ2-1; cdr3_aa: CASSGGVGSYNEQFF; cdr3_nt: TGTGCCAGCAGCGGGGGTGTGGGTTCCTACAATGAGCAGTTCTTC
cdr3_length: 14; clone_size: .; d_call: .; v_call: TRBV6-5; j_call: TRBJ1-2; cdr3_aa: CASSYSPGIDGYTF; cdr3_nt: TGTGCCAGCAGTTACTCCCCAGGGATCGATGGCTACACCTTC
cdr3_length: 12; clone_size: few; d_call: TRBD1; v_call: TRBV6-2/TRBV6-3; j_call: TRBJ1-4; cdr3_aa: CASGPGQLKLFF; cdr3_nt: TGTGCCAGCGGACCGGGACAGTTAAAACTGTTTTTT
cdr3_length: 14; clone_size: few; d_call: .; v_call: TRBV7-9; j_call: TRBJ2-3; cdr3_aa: CASSQVLVGDTQYF; cdr3_nt: TGTGCCAGCAGCCAGGTGCTAGTCGGAGATACGCAGTATTTT
cdr3_length: 17; clone_size: many; d_call: TRBD1; v_call: TRBV3-1; j_call: TRBJ2-3; cdr3_aa: CASSSINRGHSTDTQYF; cdr3_nt: TGTGCCAGCAGCTCGATCAACAGGGGCCATAGCACAGATACGCAGTATTTT
cdr3_length: 17; clone_size: .; d_call: TRBD1; v_call: TRBV14; j_call: TRBJ1-1; cdr3_aa: CASSQDLGRGMNTEAFF; cdr3_nt: TGTGCCAGCAGCCAAGATCTGGGCAGGGGGATGAACACTGAAGCTTTCTTT
cdr3_length: 15; clone_size: .; d_call: .; v_call: TRBV5-1; j_call: TRBJ2-7; cdr3_aa: CASSLEAGSFVEQYF; cdr3_nt: TGCGCCAGCAGCTTGGAGGCAGGGAGTTTCGTCGAGCAGTACTTC
cdr3_length: 13; clone_size: .; d_call: TRBD1; v_call: TRBV9; j_call: TRBJ1-6; cdr3_aa: CASSEQGNSPLHF; cdr3_nt: TGTGCCAGCAGCGAACAGGGGAATTCACCCCTCCACTTT
cdr3_length: 16; clone_size: few; d_call: TRBD1; v_call: TRBV6-5; j_call: TRBJ1-4; cdr3_aa: CASSQDRRAGGEKLFF; cdr3_nt: TGTGCCAGCAGTCAGGACAGGCGGGCAGGAGGGGAAAAACTGTTTTTT
cdr3_length: 15; clone_size: .; d_call: .; v_call: TRBV2; j_call: TRBJ2-1; cdr3_aa: CASKGDRGSYNEQFF; cdr3_nt: TGTGCCAGCAAGGGTGATAGGGGCTCCTACAATGAGCAGTTCTTC
cdr3_length: 14; clone_size: few; d_call: .; v_call: TRBV15; j_call: TRBJ2-3; cdr3_aa: CATSRGVGADTQYF; cdr3_nt: TGTGCCACCAGCAGAGGGGTCGGCGCAGATACGCAGTATTTT
cdr3_length: 14; clone_size: .; d_call: TRBD1; v_call: TRBV29-1; j_call: TRBJ2-3; cdr3_aa: CSAGTGVIADTQYF; cdr3_nt: TGCAGCGCGGGGACAGGGGTTATTGCAGATACGCAGTATTTT
cdr3_length: 15; clone_size: many; d_call: .; v_call: TRBV5-1; j_call: TRBJ2-6; cdr3_aa: CASSQNRAGANVLTF; cdr3_nt: TGCGCCAGCAGCCAAAACAGGGCTGGGGCCAACGTCCTGACTTTC
cdr3_length: 13; clone_size: many; d_call: .; v_call: TRBV7-8; j_call: TRBJ2-5; cdr3_aa: CASNLSGGQTQYF; cdr3_nt: TGTGCCAGCAACTTATCCGGAGGTCAGACCCAGTACTTC
cdr3_length: 14; clone_size: .; d_call: .; v_call: TRBV6-6; j_call: TRBJ1-3; cdr3_aa: CASSPNRDVDTIYF; cdr3_nt: TGTGCCAGCAGTCCGAATAGAGATGTAGACACCATATATTTT
cdr3_length: 14; clone_size: few; d_call: TRBD2; v_call: TRBV6-5; j_call: TRBJ2-1; cdr3_aa: CASNERGFANEQFF; cdr3_nt: TGTGCCAGCAATGAGCGGGGATTTGCTAATGAGCAGTTCTTC
cdr3_length: 13; clone_size: .; d_call: .; v_call: TRBV5-1; j_call: TRBJ2-3; cdr3_aa: CASSLEGSRTQYF; cdr3_nt: TGCGCCAGCAGCTTGGAGGGGTCTCGCACGCAGTATTTT
cdr3_length: 15; clone_size: .; d_call: .; v_call: TRBV28; j_call: TRBJ2-1; cdr3_aa: CASILTVGGYNEQFF; cdr3_nt: TGTGCCAGCATCCTCACAGTGGGCGGCTACAATGAGCAGTTCTTC
cdr3_length: 14; clone_size: many; d_call: .; v_call: TRBV29-1; j_call: TRBJ1-1; cdr3_aa: CSVWGTEYNTEAFF; cdr3_nt: TGCAGCGTTTGGGGGACGGAGTATAACACTGAAGCTTTCTTT
cdr3_length: 13; clone_size: .; d_call: .; v_call: TRBV27; j_call: TRBJ1-6; cdr3_aa: CASSHRDYSPLHF; cdr3_nt: TGTGCCAGCAGTCACAGGGATTATTCACCCCTCCACTTT
cdr3_length: 12; clone_size: .; d_call: .; v_call: TRBV7-8; j_call: TRBJ1-2; cdr3_aa: CASSLANGGYTF; cdr3_nt: TGTGCCAGCAGCTTAGCGAATGGGGGCTACACCTTC
cdr3_length: 15; clone_size: few; d_call: .; v_call: TRBV6-1; j_call: TRBJ2-1; cdr3_aa: CASSAPAGGHDEQFF; cdr3_nt: TGTGCCAGCAGTGCCCCAGCCGGGGGACATGATGAGCAGTTCTTC
cdr3_length: 13; clone_size: many; d_call: TRBD2; v_call: TRBV5-1; j_call: TRBJ2-4; cdr3_aa: CASSPAGRDIQYF; cdr3_nt: TGCGCCAGCAGCCCGGCCGGGAGGGACATTCAGTACTTC
cdr3_length: 18; clone_size: .; d_call: TRBD1; v_call: TRBV5-1; j_call: TRBJ2-1; cdr3_aa: CASSLVSGQSASYNEQFF; cdr3_nt: TGCGCCAGCAGCTTGGTTTCGGGACAGAGTGCATCCTACAATGAGCAGTTCTTC
cdr3_length: 16; clone_size: .; d_call: .; v_call: TRBV7-9; j_call: TRBJ1-1; cdr3_aa: CASSAPPTGMNTEAFF; cdr3_nt: TGTGCCAGCAGCGCCCCCCCAACAGGGATGAACACTGAAGCTTTCTTT
cdr3_length: 12; clone_size: few; d_call: .; v_call: TRBV6-2/TRBV6-3; j_call: TRBJ2-2; cdr3_aa: CATHPRTGELFF; cdr3_nt: TGTGCCACCCACCCGAGGACCGGGGAGCTGTTTTTT
cdr3_length: 18; clone_size: few; d_call: TRBD2; v_call: TRBV5-1; j_call: TRBJ2-1; cdr3_aa: CASSVGLAGLSSYNEQFF; cdr3_nt: TGCGCCAGCAGCGTGGGACTAGCGGGGCTTTCCTCCTACAATGAGCAGTTCTTC
cdr3_length: 16; clone_size: .; d_call: TRBD1; v_call: TRBV5-1; j_call: TRBJ2-7; cdr3_aa: CASSFSGTGGSYEQYF; cdr3_nt: TGCGCCAGCAGCTTCTCCGGGACAGGGGGTTCCTACGAGCAGTACTTC
cdr3_length: 15; clone_size: few; d_call: .; v_call: TRBV10-3; j_call: TRBJ2-2; cdr3_aa: CAISEGGGSTGELFF; cdr3_nt: TGTGCCATCAGTGAAGGGGGAGGGAGCACCGGGGAGCTGTTTTTT
cdr3_length: 15; clone_size: few; d_call: .; v_call: TRBV25-1; j_call: TRBJ1-1; cdr3_aa: CASSEFEVMNTEAFF; cdr3_nt: TGTGCCAGCAGTGAATTTGAGGTCATGAACACTGAAGCTTTCTTT
cdr3_length: 15; clone_size: .; d_call: .; v_call: TRBV28; j_call: TRBJ1-4; cdr3_aa: CASSLVTATNEKLFF; cdr3_nt: TGTGCCAGCAGTTTAGTAACAGCCACTAATGAAAAACTGTTTTTT
cdr3_length: 15; clone_size: few; d_call: TRBD1; v_call: TRBV6-5; j_call: TRBJ1-6; cdr3_aa: CASRTTGGYNSPLHF; cdr3_nt: TGTGCCAGCAGGACAACAGGGGGTTATAATTCACCCCTCCACTTT
cdr3_length: 16; clone_size: few; d_call: TRBD1; v_call: TRBV5-1; j_call: TRBJ2-4; cdr3_aa: CASSVDSGTGINIQYF; cdr3_nt: TGCGCCAGCAGCGTGGACTCCGGGACAGGGATAAACATTCAGTACTTC
cdr3_length: 13; clone_size: .; d_call: .; v_call: TRBV5-1; j_call: TRBJ1-2; cdr3_aa: CASSFEQEYGYTF; cdr3_nt: TGCGCCAGCAGCTTTGAACAGGAATATGGCTACACCTTC
cdr3_length: 14; clone_size: many; d_call: .; v_call: TRBV6-5; j_call: TRBJ1-1; cdr3_aa: CASIRDQGGTEAFF; cdr3_nt: TGTGCCAGCATTAGAGACCAAGGGGGTACTGAAGCTTTCTTT
cdr3_length: 18; clone_size: few; d_call: .; v_call: TRBV4-1; j_call: TRBJ2-3; cdr3_aa: CASSQDGRPGSPTDTQYF; cdr3_nt: TGCGCCAGCAGCCAAGATGGCCGGCCGGGCTCCCCAACGGATACGCAGTATTTT
cdr3_length: 18; clone_size: .; d_call: TRBD2; v_call: TRBV7-2; j_call: TRBJ2-2; cdr3_aa: CASSLSWLAGANTGELFF; cdr3_nt: TGTGCCAGCAGCTTAAGTTGGCTAGCGGGGGCTAACACCGGGGAGCTGTTTTTT
cdr3_length: 17; clone_size: few; d_call: TRBD2; v_call: TRBV20-1; j_call: TRBJ2-1; cdr3_aa: CSARAVAGTPAMGEQFF; cdr3_nt: TGCAGTGCTAGAGCAGTAGCGGGGACGCCCGCAATGGGTGAGCAGTTCTTC
cdr3_length: 16; clone_size: many; d_call: .; v_call: TRBV4-3; j_call: TRBJ2-3; cdr3_aa: CASSRAGRTSGDTQYF; cdr3_nt: TGCGCCAGCAGCCGGGCAGGGAGGACCTCGGGAGATACGCAGTATTTT
cdr3_length: 17; clone_size: .; d_call: TRBD1; v_call: TRBV15; j_call: TRBJ2-3; cdr3_aa: CATSRMGGTGGRDTQYF; cdr3_nt: TGTGCCACCAGCAGGATGGGGGGGACAGGGGGCAGAGATACGCAGTATTTT
cdr3_length: 15; clone_size: .; d_call: TRBD1; v_call: TRBV5-1; j_call: TRBJ2-1; cdr3_aa: CASSLNGQGQNEQFF; cdr3_nt: TGCGCCAGCAGCTTGAATGGACAGGGGCAGAATGAGCAGTTCTTC
cdr3_length: 16; clone_size: few; d_call: TRBD2; v_call: TRBV7-8; j_call: TRBJ2-2; cdr3_aa: CASSLLAGGTTGELFF; cdr3_nt: TGTGCCAGCAGTTTATTGGCGGGGGGGACCACCGGGGAGCTGTTTTTT
cdr3_length: 13; clone_size: .; d_call: .; v_call: TRBV6-5; j_call: TRBJ2-3; cdr3_aa: CASSYLKGGTPYF; cdr3_nt: TGTGCCAGCAGTTACCTCAAGGGGGGGACGCCTTATTTT
cdr3_length: 11; clone_size: .; d_call: .; v_call: TRBV12-3/TRBV12-4; j_call: TRBJ2-1; cdr3_aa: CASRARGDLFF; cdr3_nt: TGTGCCAGCAGGGCTAGGGGTGATCTGTTCTTC
cdr3_length: 16; clone_size: .; d_call: .; v_call: TRBV7-6; j_call: TRBJ2-3; cdr3_aa: CASSPRPAGSTDTQYF; cdr3_nt: TGTGCCAGCAGCCCTCGCCCGGCCGGGAGCACAGATACGCAGTATTTT
cdr3_length: 16; clone_size: many; d_call: TRBD1; v_call: TRBV7-3; j_call: TRBJ2-5; cdr3_aa: CASSSPGQVKGETQYF; cdr3_nt: TGTGCCAGCAGCTCACCGGGACAGGTGAAGGGGGAGACCCAGTACTTC